The present entry profiles one TCR beta chain with its context. The antigen remains unidentified. Random hexamers primed reverse transcription of about 0.5 to 1 ug RNA. The CDR3 of TCR beta was amplified by immunoSEQ multiplex PCR across 54 Vbeta and 13 Jbeta. TCRdb independently ran MiXCR on the immunoSEQ multiplex PCR reads; one entry per CDR3 protein. This repertoire shows roughly 200,000 distinct CDR3 sequences, about 93% found once; its top ten account for around 0.096%. CD8+ and CD4+ T cells from blood underwent TCR beta sequencing, which was carried out in a high-throughput format. TEMRA cells were FACS-enriched, while CD8+ and CD4+ T cells were negatively isolated. This entry is derived from a study of CD8 T cells in Susac syndrome. The CDR3 covers 17 residues. CDR1 is SGHTA, CDR2 FQGNSA, per germline. V was shortened by 5 bases and J by 3 bases, with 20 bases between the two germline ends. Findings of the study overall: An acknowledgment was made by the study that its TCR sequencing and HLA analysis involved relatively few individuals.

The sample comprised CD4+ T cells from PBMCs. The receptor's source is a human donor in good health. This chain links TRBV7-2 with TRBJ2-4; tentative D call: TRBD1 (6 bases). The CDR3 DNA is TGTGCCAGCAGCACCCCGTCCACAGGGAGCAACAAAAACATTCAGTACTTC. Its translation: CASSTPSTGSNKNIQYF. The whole variable domain, remainder taken from reference TRBV7-2 and TRBJ2-4, is GAGVSQSPSNKVTEKGKDVELRCDPISGHTALYWYRQSLGQGLEFLIYFQGNSAPDKSGLPSDRFSAERTGGSVSTLTIQRTQQEDSAVYLCASSTPSTGSNKNIQYFGAGTRLSVL.